Listed here are 31 T cell receptor beta chains from one sample, sequenced in a study of technical replicates of blood from a few donors. Assay: immunoSEQ multiplex PCR; the TCRdb copy retains only in-frame clones and omits some. The table records 99,000 or so clones, 95% of them present only once. The sequenced sample was T cells isolated from PBMCs. These receptors were collected from a human donor in good health.

The CDR3 loop reads CASSPTSGRAQGGELFF. CDR3 nucleotides: TGTGCCAGCAGCCCGACTAGCGGGAGGGCCCAGGGCGGGGAGCTGTTTTTT. The rearrangement uses TRBV5-4 and TRBJ2-2; 14 bases agree with TRBD2. The CDR3 is made up of 17 amino acids. V gave up 4 bases and J gave up 7 bases; unmatched junction bases: 9. Germline lookup yields CDR1 SGHNT and CDR2 YYREEE (reference sequence).

This rearrangement joins TRBV7-9 to TRBJ1-1; a weak D match, TRBD1 (6 bases). This CDR3 spans 13 amino acids. The V gene's germline CDR1 is SEHNR and CDR2 FQNEAQ (reference sequence). V was pared by 5 bases and J by 3 bases, with 10 bases between. The chain's CDR3 is CASSPTGYTEAFF. Written as DNA, the CDR3 is TGTGCCAGCAGCCCGACAGGTTACACTGAAGCTTTCTTT. The full variable domain, in which reference TRBV7-9 and TRBJ1-1 provide the parts outside the CDR3, is DTGVSQNPRHKITKRGQNVTFRCDPISEHNRLYWYRQTLGQGPEFLTYFQNEAQLEKSRLLSDRFSAERPKGSFSTLEIQRTEQGDSAMYLCASSPTGYTEAFFGQGTRLTVV.

The chain recombines TRBV10-2 with TRBJ1-5; a possible D gene is TRBD1 (5 bases). V was pared by 2 bases and J by 14 bases, with 16 bases between. The germline gives CDR1 WSHSY, CDR2 SAAADI. This CDR3 is 13 amino acids long. CDR3 nucleotides: TGCGCCAGCAGTGAGAGTTTTTGGGGGGGAGAGCATTTT. Translation: CASSESFWGGEHF.

The chain carries TRBV5-1 and TRBJ1-3; possibly TRBD1 for D (6 bases). Looked up from germline, CDR1 is SGHRS and CDR2 is YFSETQ. This CDR3 comprises 15 residues. V lost 4 bases, J lost 2 bases, and 13 bases lay in between. The CDR3 coding sequence is TGCGCCAGCAGCCCAACAGGGAAAGCTGGAAACACCATATATTTT. Encoded protein: CASSPTGKAGNTIYF.

The chain uses TRBV7-9 and TRBJ2-1; 15 nucleotides match TRBD2. Trimming cost V 5 bases and J 5 bases; bases outside gene matches: 13. The CDR3 totals 19 residues. Germline V lookup: CDR1 SEHNR, CDR2 FQNEAQ (reference sequence). The CDR3 loop reads CASSQTTGTSGGIHNEQFF. DNA for the CDR3: TGTGCCAGCAGCCAAACTACCGGGACTAGCGGGGGGATACACAATGAGCAGTTCTTC.

The rearrangement links TRBV27 to TRBJ1-2; D perhaps matches TRBD1 (5 bases). Germline loops: CDR1 MNHEY, CDR2 SMNVEV (reference sequence). The CDR3 length is 13 residues. Between the trimmed V and J ends, which lost 1 base and 8 bases, there was a span of 11 bases. The CDR3, as DNA: TGTGCCAGCAGTTTATACAGGAACGGAGGCTACACCTTC. Amino acid sequence: CASSLYRNGGYTF.

This clone appeared a single time. The rearrangement links TRBV7-6 to TRBJ2-1; no definite D call. Between the trimmed V and J ends, which lost 4 bases and 2 bases, there was a span of 12 bases. This CDR3 contains 15 residues. Germline lookup yields CDR1 SGHVS and CDR2 FNYEAQ. CDR3 coding DNA: TGTGCCAGCAGCTCCCATAACCAGACCTACAATGAGCAGTTCTTC. Protein sequence: CASSSHNQTYNEQFF.

The V and J genes are TRBV5-1 and TRBJ2-7; the match to TRBD1 covers 8 bases. The length of the CDR3 is 14 residues. Looked up from germline, CDR1 is SGHRS and CDR2 is YFSETQ. The ends lost 0 bases at V and 4 bases at J; junction bases unmatched: 3. This chain's CDR3 is CASSLAGQDYEQYF. As DNA, the CDR3 is TGCGCCAGCAGCTTGGCGGGACAGGATTACGAGCAGTACTTC.

The V call is TRBV19, the J call TRBJ2-7; 13 bases align to TRBD2. With 6 bases clipped from V and 6 bases from J, the junction kept 8 bases outside the gene matches. This CDR3 comprises 15 residues. Germline loops: CDR1 LNHDA, CDR2 SQIVND (reference sequence). CDR3 nucleotide sequence: TGTGCCAGTAGACTCACTAGCGGGAGGGCCTCCGAGCAGTACTTC. It translates to CASRLTSGRASEQYF.

This clone was picked up one time. The chain combines TRBV6-1 with TRBJ1-2; possibly TRBD1 for D (6 bases). Germline V gene sequence: CDR1 MNHNS, CDR2 SASEGT. CDR3 size: 15 residues. Trimming took 6 bases from V and 8 from J, leaving 22 bases between them. CDR3 in amino acids: CASRGGTSLSLGYTF. CDR3 DNA sequence: TGTGCCAGCAGGGGGGGGACATCGTTAAGTTTAGGCTACACCTTC.

This chain connects TRBV10-2 to TRBJ2-1; a possible D gene is TRBD2 (5 bases). Germline assignment: CDR1 WSHSY and CDR2 SAAADI. The CDR3 runs 11 residues. Trimming shortened V by 5 bases and J by 7 bases, and 6 bases separated the two germline ends. Here the CDR3 reads CASSSGNEQFF. The CDR3 DNA reads as TGCGCCAGCAGTAGCGGAAATGAGCAGTTCTTC.

This rearrangement joins TRBV6-5 to TRBJ2-1; a possible D gene is TRBD2 (6 bases). The CDR3 runs to 14 residues. CDR1 and CDR2 (germline): MNHEY, SVGAGI. The V end was cut by 8 bases, the J end by 2 bases, with 13 bases between. The CDR3 sequence: CASDTSGPYNEQFF. The CDR3 nucleotides read TGTGCCAGCGATACAAGCGGGCCCTACAATGAGCAGTTCTTC.

V and J are TRBV6-5 and TRBJ2-6, with D unresolved. The CDR3 is made up of 15 amino acids. Germline assignment: CDR1 MNHEY and CDR2 SVGAGI. V was clipped by 0 bases and J by 0 bases, with 3 bases between them. In DNA, the CDR3 is TGTGCCAGCAGTTACTCTAGCTCTGGGGCCAACGTCCTGACTTTC. Translation: CASSYSSSGANVLTF.

The chain combines TRBV5-4 with TRBJ1-3; D is undetermined. This CDR3 is built from 16 residues. The germline V gene encodes CDR1 SGHNT and CDR2 YYREEE (reference sequence). Trimming removed 3 bases from V and 4 bases from J, with 17 bases in between. The CDR3 sequence is CASSSAGEDLGNTIYF. The CDR3 bases are TGTGCCAGCAGCTCCGCTGGGGAGGACCTCGGAAACACCATATATTTT.

The V and J genes are TRBV11-2 and TRBJ2-7; D gene uncertain. The CDR3 totals 15 residues. V was trimmed by 2 bases and J by 2 bases, leaving 13 bases between them. From germline, CDR1 is SGHAT and CDR2 FQNNGV. In DNA form, the CDR3 reads TGTGCCAGCAGCTTAATCGTTCTAGGCCCCTACGAGCAGTACTTC. Translation gives CASSLIVLGPYEQYF.

V is TRBV19 and J is TRBJ2-7; 8 nucleotides align to TRBD2. With 5 bases clipped from V and 3 bases from J, the junction kept 9 bases outside the gene matches. The germline CDR1 and CDR2 sequences are LNHDA and SQIVND (reference sequence). The CDR3 covers 15 residues. The CDR3 region has the DNA TGTGCCAGTAGTGGCCGCGGGACTAGGTACTACGAGCAGTACTTC. This codes for CASSGRGTRYYEQYF.

This chain uses TRBV29-1 with TRBJ1-2, with a tentative D call TRBD1 (6 bases). This CDR3 has 13 amino acids. Trimming stripped 4 bases from V and 2 bases from J, with 11 bases between. Per the germline V gene, CDR1 is SQVTM and CDR2 is ANQGSEA. As DNA, the CDR3 is TGCAGCGTTGGTAGCAGGGGAAACTATGGCTACACCTTC. Encoded protein: CSVGSRGNYGYTF.

CDR3 bases: TGTGCCAGCATAAGGGGACAGGGGTCCTACGAGCAGTACTTC. It translates to CASIRGQGSYEQYF. This chain connects TRBV27 to TRBJ2-7; 10 nucleotides line up with TRBD1. Looked up from germline, CDR1 is MNHEY and CDR2 is SMNVEV (reference sequence). The CDR3 sequence is 14 residues long. V shed 7 bases and J 1 base; nucleotides not matched to a gene: 4.

The CDR3 protein is CASSDRLAGGPIAGELFF. The CDR3 DNA reads TGTGCCAGTAGCGACAGACTAGCGGGGGGGCCGATCGCCGGGGAGCTGTTTTTT. The rearrangement joins TRBV19 to TRBJ2-2; TRBD2 agrees at 14 bases. This CDR3 region has 18 residues. Germline-derived CDR1 and CDR2 are LNHDA and SQIVND (reference sequence). J was trimmed by 6 bases and V by 6 bases; bases with no gene match: 12.

This clone is a singleton in its sample. V is TRBV5-1 and J is TRBJ1-1, with D perhaps matching TRBD1 (6 bases). This CDR3 is 14 amino acids long. Germline lookup yields CDR1 SGHRS and CDR2 YFSETQ. The V end was cut by 3 bases, the J end by 4 bases, with 13 bases between. The CDR3 is CASSSQGRGTEAFF. Written as DNA, the CDR3 is TGCGCCAGCAGCTCTCAGGGGAGGGGCACTGAAGCTTTCTTT.

This chain joins TRBV28 and TRBJ2-7; 8 bases are a match to TRBD2. The CDR3 extends over 16 amino acids. Germline CDR1 and CDR2: MDHEN and SYDVKM. V lost 4 bases and J lost 0; bases outside the gene matches: 8. CDR3 protein: CASSSWEREISYEQYF. The CDR3, as DNA: TGTGCCAGCAGTTCCTGGGAGCGGGAGATCTCCTACGAGCAGTACTTC.

The J gene is TRBJ1-2, the V gene TRBV4-1; TRBD1 matches 8 bases. CDR1 and CDR2 (germline): MGHRA, YSYEKL. The CDR3 has 18 residues. V lost 1 base and J lost 3; bases outside the gene matches: 13. CDR3 coding DNA: TGCGCCAGCAGCCAAGGGGTCCGAAGGGACAGGCCGGACTATGGCTACACCTTC. Translation: CASSQGVRRDRPDYGYTF.

V and J are TRBV18 and TRBJ1-5, with TRBD1 as a possible D gene (5 bases). From germline, CDR1 is KGHSH and CDR2 LQKENI. V lost 3 bases, J lost 1 base, and 10 bases lay in between. The CDR3 has 15 residues. In nucleotides, the CDR3 is TGTGCCAGCTCACCGACGGGGGTAAGCAATCAGCCCCAGCATTTT. Amino acid sequence: CASSPTGVSNQPQHF. The full variable domain, rest sourced from reference TRBV18 and TRBJ1-5, is NAGVMQNPRHLVRRRGQEARLRCSPMKGHSHVYWYRQLPEEGLKFMVYLQKENIIDESGMPKERFSAEFPKEGPSILRIQQVVRGDSAAYFCASSPTGVSNQPQHFGDGTRLSIL.

The J gene is TRBJ1-2, the V gene TRBV7-9, with D tentatively TRBD1 (5 bases). Between the trimmed V and J ends, which lost 1 base and 7 bases, there was a span of 16 bases. In germline, CDR1 is SEHNR, CDR2 FQNEAQ (reference sequence). This CDR3 is 15 amino acids long. The CDR3 is CASSLGLGRIGGYTF. In DNA, the CDR3 is TGTGCCAGCAGCTTAGGACTGGGGCGTATAGGTGGCTACACCTTC.

The DNA for the CDR3 is TGTGCCAGCAGCTTAGATGGTTGGGGGGTCATCCCGAACTATGGCTACACCTTC. It translates to CASSLDGWGVIPNYGYTF. The J gene is TRBJ1-2, the V gene TRBV11-2, with TRBD1 as a possible D gene (5 bases). The CDR3 runs 18 residues. Per the germline V gene, CDR1 is SGHAT and CDR2 is FQNNGV. Trimming left V 0 bases short and J 2 bases short, with 19 bases between. Together with reference TRBV11-2 and TRBJ1-2, the CDR3 gives the full variable domain: EAGVAQSPRYKIIEKRQSVAFWCNPISGHATLYWYQQILGQGPKLLIQFQNNGVVDDSQLPKDRFSAERLKGVDSTLKIQPAKLEDSAVYLCASSLDGWGVIPNYGYTFGSGTRLTVV.

The rearrangement uses TRBV6-1 and TRBJ1-2; 7 positions agree with TRBD1. The V and J ends lost 3 bases and 9 bases, in that order; junction bases with no gene match: 22. Looked up from germline, CDR1 is MNHNS and CDR2 is SASEGT. The CDR3 loop spans 18 amino acids. The CDR3 DNA reads as TGTGCCAGCAGTGAGGTAGAGACAGGGAAAGGTTCCAGACTTCGCTACACCTTC. Its protein product is CASSEVETGKGSRLRYTF.

The J gene is TRBJ2-2, the V gene TRBV10-3; TRBD2 matches at 12 bases. V lost 7 bases, J lost 0 bases, and 12 bases stayed unmatched. Per the germline V gene, CDR1 is ENHRY and CDR2 is SYGVKD. The CDR3 extends over 19 amino acids. CDR3 DNA: TGTGCCATCATGCAGGGACAGGGACTAGCGGGCCCGAACACCGGGGAGCTGTTTTTT. Amino acids: CAIMQGQGLAGPNTGELFF.

The gene calls are TRBV18 and TRBJ1-1; perhaps TRBD1 as D (5 bases). The CDR3 runs to 17 residues. V dropped 3 bases and J dropped 5 bases, with 22 bases sitting between them. Germline V gene data show CDR1 as KGHSH and CDR2 as LQKENI. CDR3 sequence: CASSPPSAGRGGTEAFF. CDR3 coding DNA: TGTGCCAGCTCACCGCCGAGCGCAGGGAGAGGAGGGACTGAAGCTTTCTTT.

V usage is TRBV6-4 and J usage is TRBJ1-2, with TRBD1 identical over 11 bases. J was trimmed by 8 bases and V by 6 bases; bases with no gene match: 11. The germline gives CDR1 MRHNA, CDR2 SNTAGT. The CDR3 extends over 15 amino acids. The CDR3, as DNA: TGTGCCAGCAGCCTTACCGGGACAGGGGGAGGAGGCTACACCTTC. Its translation: CASSLTGTGGGGYTF.

The chain links TRBV18 to TRBJ2-7; 7 bases map to TRBD1. Trimming removed 3 bases from V and 0 bases from J; junction bases left unmatched: 2. Per germline, CDR1 KGHSH and CDR2 LQKENI. This CDR3 is built from 14 residues. CDR3 bases: TGTGCCAGCTCACCGGGACAGATCTCCTACGAGCAGTACTTC. Amino acids: CASSPGQISYEQYF.

The chain has TRBV7-6 and TRBJ2-1; 11 nucleotides line up with TRBD2. This CDR3 is built from 15 residues. The junction had 4 bases not matched to a gene; V was cut back by 5 bases and J by 4 bases. The germline V gene has CDR1 SGHVS and CDR2 FNYEAQ. The CDR3 is CASSRGTSGYNEQFF. As DNA, the CDR3 is TGTGCCAGCAGCCGCGGGACTAGCGGTTACAATGAGCAGTTCTTC.